This is a list of T cell receptor beta chains from one sample in a study of tumor-infiltrating lymphocytes in primary liver carcinoma. TCRdb ran MiXCR on the multiplex PCR reads and lists one entry per CDR3 protein. The sample lists about 130,000 distinct CDR3 sequences, 64% occurring once. Input material: liver tumor tissue from sampling region 3. The receptors derive from a woman aged 55 to 70 with primary liver carcinoma and hepatitis B virus infection. Both conserved end residues are part of each CDR3. D genes are given only for firm matches. Only some rows state a clone size, as once, few, many or a class for expanded clones.

v_call	clone_size	j_call	d_call	cdr3_nt	cdr3_aa
TRBV6-1	.	TRBJ2-7	TRBD1	TGTGCCAGCTGTACCACAGGGGCCCGCGGCTCCTACGAGCAGTACTTC	CASCTTGARGSYEQYF
TRBV6-4	.	TRBJ2-1	TRBD2	TGTGCCAGCAGTGAGCTGTCTAGCGGGAGCAATGAGCAGTTCTTC	CASSELSSGSNEQFF
TRBV5-4	few	TRBJ2-2	TRBD1	TGTGCCAGCAGCCCGCCGGGACAGGGGGCGATTACCGGGGAGCTGTTTTTT	CASSPPGQGAITGELFF
TRBV11-2	.	TRBJ1-1	.	TGTGTCAGTAGCCCAGTCCGGGGAATGAACACTGAAGCTTTCTTT	CVSSPVRGMNTEAFF
TRBV12-3/TRBV12-4	many	TRBJ2-2	.	TGTGCCAGCAGTTTAGGGCAGCCGACCGGGGAGCTGTTTTTT	CASSLGQPTGELFF
TRBV11-2	.	TRBJ1-1	.	TGTGCCAGCAACCCACATCAGCACGGACACCCTCGCTTTTGGGGCTATGAAGCCTTCTTT	CASNPHQHGHPRFWGYEAFF
TRBV5-1	once	TRBJ1-1	.	TGCGCCATCAGCTTGGAAAGATACATGAACACTGAAGCTTTCTTT	CAISLERYMNTEAFF
TRBV9	few	TRBJ2-2	TRBD1	TGTGCCAGCAGCGTCGCGCGAGGGACAGGGGAAACCGGGGAGCTGTTTTTT	CASSVARGTGETGELFF
TRBV14	.	TRBJ2-7	TRBD2	TGTGCCAGCAGCCAAGTCCCAGCGGGAGAGCAGTACTTC	CASSQVPAGEQYF
TRBV7-9	.	TRBJ2-5	TRBD1	TGTGCCAGCAGCCCCGGGACAGAAAGAGAGACCCAGTACTTC	CASSPGTERETQYF
TRBV6-6	few	TRBJ1-1	.	TGTGCCAGTATTACCGCAGAATTGAACACTGAAGCTTTCTTT	CASITAELNTEAFF
TRBV11-1	.	TRBJ2-2	.	TGTGCCAGCGGCCCCGGACAGTGGTTCACCGGGGAGCCGTTTTTT	CASGPGQWFTGEPFF
TRBV6-6	.	TRBJ1-5	.	TGTGCCAGTAGTTACTCCACCGGGGGTGGTCTTCAGCCCCAGCATTTT	CASSYSTGGGLQPQHF
TRBV5-5	many	TRBJ1-1	.	TGTGCCACCAGCGGGGTGACGACTGAAGCTTTCTTT	CATSGVTTEAFF
TRBV28	.	TRBJ2-1	TRBD2	TGTGCCAGCAGCCCTTGGGGTAGCGGGGATGAGCAGTTCTTC	CASSPWGSGDEQFF
TRBV7-8	.	TRBJ2-3	.	TGTGCCAACAGTAAAGGACAGATGATCTGGGATACGCAGTATTTT	CANSKGQMIWDTQYF
TRBV6-1	.	TRBJ1-5	.	TGTGCCAGCACCAAAGGTTGGGCAAATCGGCCCCAGCATTTT	CASTKGWANRPQHF
TRBV12-3/TRBV12-4	many	TRBJ2-7	.	TGTGCCAGCAGTTTCCATGGACAGTCCTACGAGCAGTACTTC	CASSFHGQSYEQYF
TRBV7-8	many	TRBJ2-1	TRBD2	TGTGCCAGCAGCTCCGGGGTGCTAGCGGGGGGTACCTACAATGAGCAGTTCTTC	CASSSGVLAGGTYNEQFF
TRBV11-2	once	TRBJ2-7	.	TGTGCCAGCAGCAGATCTAGCGTGGGCACCTACGAGCAGTACTTC	CASSRSSVGTYEQYF
TRBV12-3/TRBV12-4	.	TRBJ1-6	.	TGTGTCAGCCGGATAGGGTCTAATTCACCCCTCCACTTT	CVSRIGSNSPLHF
TRBV29-1	.	TRBJ1-5	TRBD1	TGCATCGTCCAAGACAGGGGATACAATCAGCCTCAGCATTTT	CIVQDRGYNQPQHF
TRBV29-1	.	TRBJ2-7	.	TGCAGCGTTGCGGGGACTGTGGCAACATACGAGCAGTACTTC	CSVAGTVATYEQYF
TRBV29-1	.	TRBJ2-1	TRBD2	TGCAGCGATGATTCACGGGGCCAAGGGAGGACTAGCGGATCCAATGAGCAGTTCTTC	CSDDSRGQGRTSGSNEQFF
TRBV4-1	many	TRBJ2-4	TRBD2	TGCGCCAGCAGCCAAGACCGTTCCGGGACTAGCGGGAACATTCAGTACTTC	CASSQDRSGTSGNIQYF
TRBV29-1	.	TRBJ2-3	.	TGCAGCGCCAGGCTCCTTGGGGGAGGACTAAGAAATACGCAACATTTT	CSARLLGGGLRNTQHF
TRBV7-3	.	TRBJ2-3	.	TGTGCCAGCAGCCATGATGGCTTGGGGACAGATACGCAGTATTTT	CASSHDGLGTDTQYF
TRBV12-3/TRBV12-4	.	TRBJ1-5	.	TGTGCCAGCAGTCCGACAAGGAGCTCCGATCAGCCCCAGCGTTTT	CASSPTRSSDQPQRF
TRBV12-3/TRBV12-4	.	TRBJ1-2	.	TGTGCCAGCAATTGCGCGAGGGCCTATGGCTACACCTTC	CASNCARAYGYTF
TRBV4-1	.	TRBJ2-1	.	TGCGCCAGCAGCCAAGATCTGTACGGGACAACCTTCGACGATGAGCAGTTCTTC	CASSQDLYGTTFDDEQFF
TRBV28	.	TRBJ2-7	TRBD2	TGTGCCAGCAGTCCCGCCGGACTAGCGGGAGTTGTGCAGTACTTC	CASSPAGLAGVVQYF
TRBV5-8	.	TRBJ2-3	TRBD2	TGCGCCAACAGCCCCGGACTAGCGGGGGCACCTCGGACAGATACGCAGTATTTT	CANSPGLAGAPRTDTQYF
TRBV11-2	.	TRBJ2-2	.	TGTGCCAGCAGCTTACGGGTGACGGGCTTGAACACCCGGGGGCTGTTTTTT	CASSLRVTGLNTRGLFF
TRBV28	few	TRBJ2-1	TRBD1	TGTGCCAGCAGTCCCCAGGGGGCCTATAGCAATGAGCAGTTCTTC	CASSPQGAYSNEQFF
TRBV12-3/TRBV12-4	.	TRBJ1-1	.	TGTGTCAGCAATTTAGCGCGGGTGGGGAACACTGAAGCTTTCTTT	CVSNLARVGNTEAFF
TRBV20-1	.	TRBJ1-2	TRBD1	TGCAGTGCTGTCAGGGGGCGCGTCTATGGCTACACCTTC	CSAVRGRVYGYTF
TRBV6-1	.	TRBJ1-2	.	TGTGCCAGCAGTGAATTGATAGGGGAATATGGCTACACCTTC	CASSELIGEYGYTF
TRBV29-1	.	TRBJ1-2	.	TGCAGTCTCATGACCGTAACTGGTGGCTACACCTTC	CSLMTVTGGYTF
TRBV11-2	.	TRBJ2-3	.	TGTACCAGCAGCTTAGCAATGGGGGGAATGAGCACAGATACGCAGTATTTT	CTSSLAMGGMSTDTQYF
TRBV4-2	.	TRBJ2-5	TRBD1	TGTGTCAGCAGCCAAGGCCTCGTGGACACAGGGGAGACCCAGTATTTC	CVSSQGLVDTGETQYF
TRBV5-1	.	TRBJ1-1	.	TGCGCCAGCATGCCAGACCTCGGGACTGAAGCTTTCTTT	CASMPDLGTEAFF
TRBV6-6	once	TRBJ1-1	.	TGTGCCATCTTGCCGGGGCACAGCCCCGGGGGGACTGAAGCTTTATTT	CAILPGHSPGGTEALF
TRBV28	many	TRBJ2-5	.	TGTGCCAGCAGTTGGGGGACCTACAGGAACTTC	CASSWGTYRNF
TRBV4-2	.	TRBJ2-2	.	TGTGCCAGCAGCCAAGTCGGTGGGGGAGCCGAGAAGCTGTTTTTT	CASSQVGGGAEKLFF
TRBV28	.	TRBJ2-1	TRBD2	TGTGCCAGCGGCGCGGGAGCAGAGTCCTACAATGAGCAGTTCTTC	CASGAGAESYNEQFF
TRBV6-6	.	TRBJ2-7	TRBD2	TGTGCCAGCAGTTACTCCGGGACTAGTGCCACCTACGATCAGTATTTC	CASSYSGTSATYDQYF
TRBV11-2	.	TRBJ1-6	.	TGTGCCAGCAGCTTTGTAGTGAATCCACCTCTCCACTTT	CASSFVVNPPLHF
TRBV10-2	once	TRBJ2-7	.	TGCGCCAGCACTCCTTGGGGTAGGGGGAGGAACAGGGCGACCTACGAGCAGTACTTC	CASTPWGRGRNRATYEQYF
TRBV7-8	many	TRBJ1-4	.	TGTGCCAGCAGCTCCCCGAGGCTCAATGAAAAACTGTTTTTT	CASSSPRLNEKLFF
TRBV29-1	.	TRBJ2-7	.	TGCAGCGTTGATAGTGGAGGGGCTAGCTCCTACCAGTACTTC	CSVDSGGASSYQYF
TRBV7-8	.	TRBJ1-1	.	TGTGCCAGCAGCTTTGGTCTCGGACTTTCGAACATTGAAGCCTTCTTT	CASSFGLGLSNIEAFF